One sample yielded the 10 T cell receptor beta chains listed below, sequenced in a study of OX40 agonist ivuxolimab in advanced cancers. Data came from immunoSEQ multiplex PCR; TCRdb stores just in-frame clones and leaves some out. This table has some 70,000 clones, around 83% appearing once. This sample comprised CD4+ or CD8+ T cells sorted from blood, obtained in a trial of the OX40 agonist ivuxolimab. The receptors originated from an adult with an advanced solid tumor such as melanoma, head and neck, liver or kidney cancer.

This clone was picked up a small number of times. The chain carries TRBV5-1 and TRBJ2-7, with D possibly matching TRBD2 (6 bases). V was clipped by 3 bases and J by 2 bases, with 15 bases between them. Looked up from germline, CDR1 is SGHRS and CDR2 is YFSETQ. This CDR3 has 15 residues. CDR3 bases: TGCGCCAGCAGCTGGGGGGTGGCCAGGCCCTACGAGCAGTACTTC. It encodes CASSWGVARPYEQYF. The full variable domain, rest sourced from reference TRBV5-1 and TRBJ2-7, is KAGVTQTPRYLIKTRGQQVTLSCSPISGHRSVSWYQQTPGQGLQFLFEYFSETQRNKGNFPGRFSGRQFSNSRSEMNVSTLELGDSALYLCASSWGVARPYEQYFGPGTRLTVT.

The genes are TRBV5-1 and TRBJ2-3; TRBD2 agrees at 12 bases. Germline lookup yields CDR1 SGHRS and CDR2 YFSETQ. V lost 2 bases and J lost 3; bases outside the gene matches: 7. This CDR3 has 17 residues. The CDR3 loop reads CASSLVELAGGTDTQYF. The CDR3 DNA sequence: TGCGCCAGCAGCTTAGTCGAACTAGCGGGGGGAACAGATACGCAGTATTTT.

CDR3 loop: CASSMIPNTEAFF. CDR3 nucleotide sequence: TGTGCCAGTAGTATGATACCCAACACTGAAGCTTTCTTT. The rearrangement uses TRBV19 and TRBJ1-1; the D is unclear. Trimming pared 3 bases from V and 2 bases from J, leaving 7 bases between. This CDR3 is built from 13 residues. The germline CDR1 and CDR2 sequences are LNHDA and SQIVND (reference sequence).

V and J are TRBV12-2 and TRBJ1-2; TRBD1 was called by the table and not checked on the DNA. TRBV12-2 is described as a pseudogene. CDR3 length: 15 residues. The DNA for the CDR3 is TGTGCAAGTCGCTTAGCGCGACAGGGTGGCTATGGCTACACCTTC. Translated, it gives CASRLARQGGYGYTF.

This clone was seen just once. The chain employs TRBV6-6 and TRBJ2-5; 8 bases fit TRBD1. V trimming: 6 bases; J trimming: 4 bases; junction bases outside the gene matches: 1. CDR1 is MNHNY, CDR2 SVGAGI, per germline (reference sequence). This CDR3 region has 12 residues. The CDR3 DNA reads TGTGCCAGCAGGGGACAGGCAGAGACCCAGTACTTC. Translated, it gives CASRGQAETQYF.

The chain is built from TRBV2 and TRBJ2-7; D gene ambiguous. V was pared by 2 bases and J by 2 bases, with 7 bases between. The V gene's germline CDR1 is SNHLY and CDR2 FYNNEI. This CDR3 region has 13 residues. This chain's CDR3 is CASSENGPYEQYF. The CDR3 bases are TGTGCCAGCAGTGAAAATGGCCCCTACGAGCAGTACTTC. The variable domain in full, with the rest retrieved from reference TRBV2 and TRBJ2-7, is EPEVTQTPSHQVTQMGQEVILRCVPISNHLYFYWYRQILGQKVEFLVSFYNNEISEKSEIFDDQFSVERPDGSNFTLKIRSTKLEDSAMYFCASSENGPYEQYFGPGTRLTVT.

This chain uses TRBV6-5 with TRBJ2-1; TRBD2 matches at 12 bases. Germline V gene lookup returns CDR1 MNHEY and CDR2 SVGAGI. CDR3 length: 16 amino acids. The ends lost 2 bases at V and 7 bases at J; junction bases unmatched: 6. The CDR3 is CASSYLLAGGKNEQFF. In DNA, the CDR3 is TGTGCCAGCAGTTACCTCCTAGCGGGGGGGAAAAATGAGCAGTTCTTC.

This clone was detected a few times. CDR3 protein: CASTLGTSNQPQHF. For the CDR3, the DNA is TGTGCCAGTACCCTGGGGACCAGCAATCAGCCCCAGCATTTT. The rearrangement links TRBV19 to TRBJ1-5; a possible D gene is TRBD1 (5 bases). The germline V gene has CDR1 LNHDA and CDR2 SQIVND (reference sequence). The CDR3 has 14 amino acids. V was pared by 7 bases and J by 1 base, with 11 bases between.

The V gene is TRBV13, the J gene TRBJ2-7, with 11 bases aligning to TRBD1. V shed 2 bases, J shed 4 bases, and the junction held 1 base outside the gene matches. Per the germline V gene, CDR1 is PRHDT and CDR2 is FYEKMQ (reference sequence). The CDR3 has 14 residues. The CDR3 sequence is CASSLRDRGYEQYF. The CDR3 coding sequence is TGTGCCAGCAGCTTAAGGGACAGGGGGTACGAGCAGTACTTC.

The CDR3 DNA follows: TGTGCCAGCTCAGCGGGACTTTACACAGATACGCAGTATTTT. It codes for CASSAGLYTDTQYF. V gene TRBV9 combines with J gene TRBJ2-3; TRBD2 matches at 7 bases. The trim removed 7 bases at V and 2 bases at J, leaving 7 bases unmatched. Germline loops: CDR1 SGDLS, CDR2 YYNGEE. The CDR3 is 14 amino acids.